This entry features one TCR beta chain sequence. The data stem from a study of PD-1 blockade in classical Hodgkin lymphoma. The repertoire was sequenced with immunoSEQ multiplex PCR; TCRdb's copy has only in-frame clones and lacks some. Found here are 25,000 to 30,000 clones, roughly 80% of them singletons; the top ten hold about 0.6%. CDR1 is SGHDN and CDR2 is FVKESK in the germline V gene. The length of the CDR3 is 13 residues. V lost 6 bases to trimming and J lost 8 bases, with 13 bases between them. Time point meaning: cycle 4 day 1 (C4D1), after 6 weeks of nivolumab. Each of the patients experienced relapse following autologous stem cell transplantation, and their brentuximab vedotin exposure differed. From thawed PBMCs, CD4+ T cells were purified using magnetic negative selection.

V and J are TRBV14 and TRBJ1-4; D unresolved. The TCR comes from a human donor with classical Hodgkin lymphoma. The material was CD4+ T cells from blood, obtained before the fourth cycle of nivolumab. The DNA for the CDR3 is TGTGCCAGCAGATACAGTCTGGGAGAAAAACTGTTTTTT. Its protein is CASRYSLGEKLFF.